The 8 T cell receptor beta chains below all came from one sample that was sequenced in a study of control samples from healthy donors and cancer patients. Clones were read by immunoSEQ multiplex PCR, and TCRdb kept only the in-frame ones, dropping some. Its table records approximately 190,000 clones. The sequenced material came from blood. The receptors come from a woman in her thirties in good health.

The chain is built from TRBV7-9 and TRBJ1-4; D ambiguous. The CDR3 is 11 amino acids. Germline V CDR1 and CDR2: SEHNR, FQNEAQ (reference sequence). V was shortened by 5 bases and J by 8 bases, with 6 bases between the two germline ends. CDR3 bases: TGTGCCAGCAGCCCCGACGAAAAACTGTTTTTT. Translating gives CASSPDEKLFF.

J is TRBJ1-1 and V is TRBV24-1, with D perhaps TRBD1 (6 bases). With 11 bases removed from V and 6 bases from J, the gap between germline ends came to 18 bases. The CDR3 covers 13 residues. The germline V gene encodes CDR1 KGHDR and CDR2 SFDVKD. The CDR3 sequence is CASQGSAGSEAFF. The CDR3 region has the DNA TGTGCCAGCCAGGGGTCCGCAGGCTCTGAAGCTTTCTTT.

This chain uses TRBV28 with TRBJ1-5, with D unclear. The germline CDR1 and CDR2 sequences are MDHEN and SYDVKM. V was shortened by 8 bases and J by 4 bases, with 9 bases between the two germline ends. CDR3 size: 12 residues. The CDR3 loop is CASGSTNQPQHF. The CDR3 nucleotides read TGTGCCAGCGGATCAACAAATCAGCCCCAGCATTTT.

The J gene is TRBJ1-5, the V gene TRBV6-5; maybe TRBD1 (5 bases). Deletions cut 7 bases from V and 2 bases from J, with 15 bases between. The germline V gene encodes CDR1 MNHEY and CDR2 SVGAGI. The length of the CDR3 is 15 residues. The CDR3 DNA reads as TGTGCCAGCACTAAACCCCAGGGAGGCAATCAGCCCCAGCATTTT. It yields the protein CASTKPQGGNQPQHF.

The chain uses TRBV7-9 and TRBJ2-5, with D tentatively TRBD2 (7 bases). V was trimmed by 5 bases and J by 1 base, leaving 14 bases between them. Germline-derived CDR1 and CDR2 are SEHNR and FQNEAQ (reference sequence). The CDR3 loop spans 15 amino acids. CDR3 sequence (DNA): TGTGCCAGCAGCGGGGGGGGCTGGGCCCAAGAGACCCAGTACTTC. Its translation: CASSGGGWAQETQYF.

This sequence joins TRBV5-8 and TRBJ1-4; D is perhaps TRBD1 (5 bases). This CDR3 contains 13 residues. CDR1 and CDR2 from the germline V gene are SGHTS and YDEGEE. Trimming pared 4 bases from V and 8 bases from J, leaving 12 bases between. CDR3: CASSGGRKEKLFF. The CDR3 DNA reads TGTGCCAGCAGCGGGGGACGGAAGGAAAAACTGTTTTTT.

The CDR3 nucleotides are TGTGCCAGCAGTTTCTCCGGGGGCCGAACTAATGAAAAACTGTTTTTT. This translates into CASSFSGGRTNEKLFF. The V and J genes are TRBV28 and TRBJ1-4, with a tentative D call TRBD1 (6 bases). V was shortened by 3 bases and J by 1 base, with 12 bases between the two germline ends. The CDR3 has 16 residues. Germline assignment: CDR1 MDHEN and CDR2 SYDVKM.

This rearrangement joins TRBV4-2 to TRBJ1-2; D not certain. The CDR3 is 15 residues long. V lost 1 base and J 4 bases, leaving 13 bases between the germline ends. Germline V CDR1 and CDR2: LGHNA, YNFKEQ. CDR3 sequence reads: CASSQGVGEGYGYTF. The CDR3 DNA sequence: TGTGCCAGCAGCCAAGGCGTCGGGGAAGGCTATGGCTACACCTTC.